This T cell receptor beta chain is drawn from a study of post-analysis software for immune sequencing data. Study in general: The disease courses covered relapsing-remitting, secondary progressive and progressive-relapsing multiple sclerosis.

V gave up 0 bases and J gave up 10 bases, with 10 bases separating them. CDR1 and CDR2 (germline): LGHDT, YNNKEL (reference sequence). CDR3 size: 14 residues. For this clonotype: The antigen is not known.

Carried by the TCR beta cDNA libraries were unique molecular identifiers. Some 500,000 cDNA molecules were recovered from an input of about 0.9 to 10 million T cells. TCRdb passed the PCR reads through MiXCR, listing each CDR3 protein once. Counted here are 380,000 or so distinct CDR3 sequences, approximately 33% occurring once; the ten biggest clones make up 10% to 15%. General study points: With F measure, samples from one preparation batch clustered together strongly. TRBV segments more frequent in patients than in controls numbered five and included TRBV5-6, TRBV5-1 and TRBV20-1. The study found significantly lower normalized Chao1 diversity in multiple sclerosis patients than in controls.

The sample taken for sequencing was blood. V and J are TRBV3-1 and TRBJ1-6; D gene uncertain. The sequence derives from a girl aged 10 to 17 with multiple sclerosis. The CDR3 region is CASSQDLSPSPLHF. The CDR3 bases are TGTGCCAGCAGCCAAGATCTCTCGCCGTCACCCCTCCACTTT.